The clone carrying this T cell receptor (beta chain) was seen more than once but under ten times. Its target is not known. A read error is possible here, since a much larger clone lies one base away. This sample is part of a study of Graves' ophthalmopathy and Graves' hyperthyroidism. Study-level points and caveats: Built on 13 signatures, a model told ophthalmopathy apart from stable hyperthyroidism with about 85% sensitivity and over 80% specificity. Blood contained most expanded thyroid clonotypes exceeding 0.001 frequency.

Researchers turned away patients with other autoimmune diseases, uncontrolled infections, pregnancy or lactation. Germline V gives CDR1 SGHTA, CDR2 FQGNSA. With 5 bases clipped from V and 4 bases from J, the junction kept 6 bases outside the gene matches. The CDR3 runs 14 residues. Amplified material comprised TCR beta CDR3 regions derived from RNA transcripts. After a first-round RT-PCR with HTBI primers, a second-round multiplex PCR was run. Using its own MiXCR run on the multiplex PCR reads, TCRdb lists one record per CDR3 protein. The table includes 900,000 to 1,200,000 distinct CDR3 sequences, approximately 35% detected once.

The sequenced sample consisted of peripheral blood or thyroid tissue (not recorded which). The J gene is TRBJ1-2, the V gene TRBV7-2; 8 positions match TRBD1. The clonotype was recovered from an adult man with Graves' hyperthyroidism. In DNA, the CDR3 is TGTGCCAGCAGCGGCAGGGGGCACGGCTATGGCTACACCTTC. Protein sequence: CASSGRGHGYGYTF.